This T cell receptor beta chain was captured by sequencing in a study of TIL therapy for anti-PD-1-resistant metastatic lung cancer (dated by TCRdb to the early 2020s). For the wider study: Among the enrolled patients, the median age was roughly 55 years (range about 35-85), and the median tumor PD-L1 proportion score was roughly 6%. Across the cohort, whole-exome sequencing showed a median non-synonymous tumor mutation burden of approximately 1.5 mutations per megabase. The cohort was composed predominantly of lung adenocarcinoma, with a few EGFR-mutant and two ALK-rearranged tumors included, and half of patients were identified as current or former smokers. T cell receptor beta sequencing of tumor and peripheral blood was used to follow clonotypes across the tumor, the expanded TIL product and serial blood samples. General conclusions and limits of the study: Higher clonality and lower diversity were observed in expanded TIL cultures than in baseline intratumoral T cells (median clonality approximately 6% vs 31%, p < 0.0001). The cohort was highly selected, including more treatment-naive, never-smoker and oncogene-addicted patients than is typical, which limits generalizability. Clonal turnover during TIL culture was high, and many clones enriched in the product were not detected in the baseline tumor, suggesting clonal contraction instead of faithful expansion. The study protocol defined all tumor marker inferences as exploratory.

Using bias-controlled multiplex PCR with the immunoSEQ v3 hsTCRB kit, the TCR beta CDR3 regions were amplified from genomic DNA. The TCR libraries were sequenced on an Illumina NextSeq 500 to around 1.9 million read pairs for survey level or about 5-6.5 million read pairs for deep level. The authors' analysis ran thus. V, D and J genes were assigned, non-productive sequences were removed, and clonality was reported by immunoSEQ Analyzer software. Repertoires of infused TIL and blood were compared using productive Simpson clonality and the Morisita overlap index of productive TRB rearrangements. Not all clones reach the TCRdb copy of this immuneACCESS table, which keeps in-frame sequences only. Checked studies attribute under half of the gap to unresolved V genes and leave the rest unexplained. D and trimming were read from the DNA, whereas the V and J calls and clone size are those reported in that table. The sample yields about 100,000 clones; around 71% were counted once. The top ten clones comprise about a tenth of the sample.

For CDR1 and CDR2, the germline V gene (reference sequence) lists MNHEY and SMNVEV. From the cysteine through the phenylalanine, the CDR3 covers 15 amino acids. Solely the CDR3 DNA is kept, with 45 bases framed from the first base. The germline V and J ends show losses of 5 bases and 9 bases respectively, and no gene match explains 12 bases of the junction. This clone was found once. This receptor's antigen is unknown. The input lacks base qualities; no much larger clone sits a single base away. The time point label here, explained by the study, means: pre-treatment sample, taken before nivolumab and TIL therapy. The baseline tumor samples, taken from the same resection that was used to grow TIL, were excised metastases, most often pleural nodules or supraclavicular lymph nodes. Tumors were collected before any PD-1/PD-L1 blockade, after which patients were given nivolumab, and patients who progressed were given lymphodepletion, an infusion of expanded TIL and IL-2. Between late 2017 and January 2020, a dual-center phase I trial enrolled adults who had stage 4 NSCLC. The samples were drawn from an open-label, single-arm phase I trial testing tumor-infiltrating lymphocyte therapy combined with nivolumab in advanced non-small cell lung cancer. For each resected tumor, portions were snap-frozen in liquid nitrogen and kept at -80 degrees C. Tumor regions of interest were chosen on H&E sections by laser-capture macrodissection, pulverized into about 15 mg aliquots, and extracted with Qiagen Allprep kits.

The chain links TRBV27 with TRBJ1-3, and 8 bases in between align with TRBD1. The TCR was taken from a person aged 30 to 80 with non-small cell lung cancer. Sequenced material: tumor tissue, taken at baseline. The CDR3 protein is CASSPQGAIDSTIYF. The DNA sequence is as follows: TGTGCCAGCAGTCCCCAGGGGGCGATTGATTCCACCATATATTTT.